Listed below are T cell receptor beta chains from one sample, sequenced in a study of T-cell reconstitution after alpha-beta-depleted transplantation in children. MiXCR, applied by TCRdb to the PCR reads, yields one record per CDR3 protein. This table has 450,000 to 700,000 distinct CDR3 sequences, 27% appearing once. The specimen comprised PBMCs, sampled before TCRalphabeta/CD19-depleted stem cell transplant. The origin of the receptors is a boy younger than two with Wiskott-Aldrich syndrome, due to receive a stem cell transplant. CDR3s include the opening cysteine and the closing phenylalanine or tryptophan. The D gene is left open where the match is weak.

-	TRBV7-6	CASSLGGIGQETQYF
-	TRBV20-1	CSASGVNQPQHF
TRBD2	TRBV29-1	CSGLRGAEQYF
-	TRBV29-1	CSVDSNLYNEQFF
-	TRBV27	CASTSAGTYEQYF
-	TRBV5-1	CASSLWQVGNEQFF
TRBD2	TRBV20-1	CSARERLAGGVSYNEQFF
-	TRBV7-9	CASSTEGGSTEAFF
TRBD2	TRBV20-1	CSAISGRAPDTQYF
-	TRBV7-3	CASSFRRRGVHEQYF
TRBD2	TRBV20-1	CSAPPLAGIYNEQFF
TRBD2	TRBV5-5	CASSLYVLSGTTYEQYF
-	TRBV7-6	CASSPGALGETQYF
-	TRBV5-1	CASSIYSTDTQYF
-	TRBV12-3/TRBV12-4	CASRRRRTENTEAFF
TRBD1	TRBV4-3	CASSPGTGLTGELFF
-	TRBV27	CASSSSTGRGNTIYF
TRBD1	TRBV7-9	CASMGQSTDTQYF
-	TRBV20-1	CSARDSSSTDTQYF
TRBD1	TRBV5-4	CASSLIGDRGEQFF
-	TRBV10-3	CAISGGVSYNEQFF
TRBD2	TRBV6-1	CASSGLSGSTADTQYF
TRBD1	TRBV27	CASSPSLGTGGRETQYF
-	TRBV29-1	CSVEFPWGPTQYF
TRBD1	TRBV10-3	CAISEVGGQGYEQYF
-	TRBV29-1	CSVERGYGYTF
TRBD2	TRBV14	CASRKASGRDTGELFF
TRBD2	TRBV7-9	CASSVAGGPNSYEQYF
TRBD2	TRBV12-3/TRBV12-4	CASSARLADTQYF
TRBD2	TRBV6-5	CASSYSGIRGGGSSYEQYF
TRBD1	TRBV29-1	CSVELGQGAYNEQFF
-	TRBV27	CASIPRGPLTYTGELFF
TRBD2	TRBV5-1	CASSLSPSSGRPRNEQFF